Listed here are 31 T cell receptor beta chains from one sample, sequenced in a study of cytomegalovirus exposure and HLA in healthy donors. It was with 60 Vbeta and 13 Jbeta primers that the PCR ran. Sequencing used immunoSEQ multiplex PCR; TCRdb keeps in-frame clones, though not all of them. The table lists 110,000 to 150,000 clones, about four fifths of them singletons. Sequencing was performed on PBMCs. These receptors originate from a man aged 40-50 years in good health and CMV-seropositive.

This clone has a single count. The CDR3 is CASSSAKGIYEQYF. As DNA, the CDR3 is TGTGCCAGCAGCTCCGCCAAGGGGATCTACGAGCAGTACTTC. The rearrangement links TRBV7-9 to TRBJ2-7, with D perhaps matching TRBD1 (5 bases). The V and J ends lost 4 bases and 3 bases respectively, with 13 bases between them. Germline CDR1 and CDR2: SEHNR and FQNEAQ (reference sequence). CDR3 length: 14 residues. The full variable domain, rest sourced from reference TRBV7-9 and TRBJ2-7, is DTGVSQNPRHKITKRGQNVTFRCDPISEHNRLYWYRQTLGQGPEFLTYFQNEAQLEKSRLLSDRFSAERPKGSFSTLEIQRTEQGDSAMYLCASSSAKGIYEQYFGPGTRLTVT.

J is TRBJ2-7 and V is TRBV6-6; tentatively, D is TRBD2 (6 bases). The CDR3 is 14 amino acids. V lost 4 bases and J lost 0, with 10 bases in between. Germline loops: CDR1 MNHNY, CDR2 SVGAGI (reference sequence). CDR3 sequence (DNA): TGTGCCAGCAGTTTCGGGGGAATCTCCTACGAGCAGTACTTC. Protein: CASSFGGISYEQYF.

This clone appeared a single time. The V gene is TRBV2, the J gene TRBJ1-1; TRBD1 agrees at 7 bases. The J segment lost 0 bases and the V segment lost 7 bases, leaving 5 bases of the junction unmatched. The CDR3 is 14 amino acids. Germline V CDR1 and CDR2: SNHLY, FYNNEI. The DNA of the CDR3 is TGTGCCAGCAATAGACAGGGAATGAACACTGAAGCTTTCTTT. Translated, it gives CASNRQGMNTEAFF.

The V gene is TRBV25-1, the J gene TRBJ1-6; 7 bases are a match to TRBD1. Germline V CDR1 and CDR2: MGHDK, SYGVNS. There are 17 residues in the CDR3. V dropped 3 bases and J dropped 9; count of bases not matched to a gene: 14. This CDR3 reads CASSDTRRAGGSSPLHF. For the CDR3, the DNA is TGTGCCAGCAGTGACACCCGTAGGGCAGGGGGTAGTTCACCCCTCCACTTT.

The chain combines TRBV19 with TRBJ2-1; the D gene is possibly TRBD2 (6 bases). The CDR3 consists of 16 residues. V lost 3 bases and J 3 bases, leaving 15 bases between the germline ends. CDR1 is LNHDA and CDR2 is SQIVND in the germline V gene (reference sequence). CDR3 in amino acids: CASSIPDGSVYNEQFF. Written as DNA, the CDR3 is TGTGCCAGTAGTATTCCGGACGGGAGCGTCTACAATGAGCAGTTCTTC.

The genes are TRBV4-3 and TRBJ2-3, with 8 positions matching TRBD1. The CDR3 is made up of 19 amino acids. J gave up 4 bases and V 0 bases, and 15 bases lay outside the gene matches. Germline V gives CDR1 LGHNA, CDR2 YSLEER. CDR3 coding DNA: TGCGCCAGCAGCCAAGAAAGTCCTATCACCGGACAGGGAGCAGATACGCAGTATTTT. As protein: CASSQESPITGQGADTQYF.

V usage is TRBV6-5 and J usage is TRBJ1-3; the D gene is possibly TRBD1 (5 bases). V gave up 2 bases and J gave up 0 bases, with 11 bases separating them. The germline CDR1 and CDR2 sequences are MNHEY and SVGAGI. The CDR3 runs to 16 residues. CDR3 bases: TGTGCCAGCAGTTACGGGGCAGCGAGCTCTGGAAACACCATATATTTT. It codes for CASSYGAASSGNTIYF.

This sequence joins TRBV6-5 and TRBJ2-5, with 8 bases matching TRBD2. Losses at the gene ends were 2 bases for V and 4 bases for J; bases not matched to a gene: 9. The CDR3 has 16 amino acids. The germline CDR1 and CDR2 sequences are MNHEY and SVGAGI. The chain's CDR3 is CASSYRSGVGRETQYF. The DNA of the CDR3 is TGTGCCAGCAGTTACCGTAGCGGGGTAGGGCGAGAGACCCAGTACTTC.

The V and J genes are TRBV30 and TRBJ1-5; 9 bases map to TRBD1. Germline loops: CDR1 GTSNPN, CDR2 SVGIG (reference sequence). The junction had 16 bases not matched to a gene; V was cut back by 5 bases and J by 5 bases. CDR3 length: 17 residues. As DNA, the CDR3 is TGTGCCTGGCGTCGATCTACCGGGACAGGGTACCATCAGCCCCAGCATTTT. It is translated as CAWRRSTGTGYHQPQHF.

This chain uses TRBV29-1 with TRBJ1-1; D not resolved. The CDR3 consists of 10 residues. V was trimmed by 7 bases and J by 2 bases, leaving 5 bases between them. Germline CDR1 is SQVTM and CDR2 is ANQGSEA. CDR3 DNA sequence: TGCAGCGCACTAAACACTGAAGCTTTCTTT. This codes for CSALNTEAFF.

This clone was seen only once. The rearrangement joins TRBV19 to TRBJ1-5, with unresolved D. This CDR3 has 12 residues. CDR1 is LNHDA and CDR2 is SQIVND in the germline V gene (reference sequence). Trimming left V 7 bases short and J 3 bases short, with 7 bases between. In DNA, the CDR3 is TGTGCCAGTAATGTCAACAATCAGCCCCAGCATTTT. As protein: CASNVNNQPQHF.

This clone was found a few times. In nucleotides, the CDR3 is TGTGCCAGCTCACCAGGAGGGAACACTGAAGCTTTCTTT. Protein: CASSPGGNTEAFF. This chain links TRBV18 with TRBJ1-1; D not certain. The CDR3 runs 13 residues. The germline V gene encodes CDR1 KGHSH and CDR2 LQKENI. The germline V and J ends were trimmed by 2 bases and 1 base, with 5 bases remaining between them. The whole variable domain, remainder taken from reference TRBV18 and TRBJ1-1, is NAGVMQNPRHLVRRRGQEARLRCSPMKGHSHVYWYRQLPEEGLKFMVYLQKENIIDESGMPKERFSAEFPKEGPSILRIQQVVRGDSAAYFCASSPGGNTEAFFGQGTRLTVV.

The chain carries TRBV5-1 and TRBJ2-3; TRBD1 matches 7 bases. The CDR3 spans 13 residues. The ends lost 4 bases at V and 6 bases at J; junction bases unmatched: 5. Germline V gene lookup returns CDR1 SGHRS and CDR2 YFSETQ. The CDR3 loop reads CASSPGTADTQYF. CDR3 coding DNA: TGCGCCAGCAGCCCAGGGACAGCCGATACGCAGTATTTT.

J is TRBJ2-5 and V is TRBV30; D is unresolved. V lost 4 bases, J lost 4 bases, and 7 bases lay in between. The CDR3 runs 11 residues. Germline loops: CDR1 GTSNPN, CDR2 SVGIG (reference sequence). The CDR3, as DNA: TGTGCCTGGACAGTACGAGAGACCCAGTACTTC. Protein: CAWTVRETQYF.

This sequence joins TRBV5-1 and TRBJ2-5; TRBD1 might be the D (5 bases). Germline CDR1 is SGHRS and CDR2 is YFSETQ. There are 14 residues in the CDR3. Deletions cut 0 bases from V and 2 bases from J, with 8 bases between. The CDR3 nucleotides read TGCGCCAGCAGCTTGGCCTCAGGGCAAGAGACCCAGTACTTC. Residues: CASSLASGQETQYF.

This clone occurred once. This sample also contains other DNA sequences that code for the same CDR3. The chain joins TRBV5-1 to TRBJ1-2; TRBD1 agrees at 7 bases. V shed 4 bases, J shed 4 bases, and the junction held 1 base outside the gene matches. This CDR3 contains 12 residues. Germline values: CDR1 SGHRS, CDR2 YFSETQ. The CDR3: CASSGDSYGYTF. The CDR3 DNA follows: TGCGCCAGCAGCGGGGACAGCTATGGCTACACCTTC.

This rearrangement joins TRBV10-2 to TRBJ2-5; TRBD1 agrees at 11 bases. Germline V gene data show CDR1 as WSHSY and CDR2 as SAAADI. V dropped 8 bases and J dropped 5; count of bases not matched to a gene: 4. CDR3 length: 13 residues. CDR3 sequence: CASGTGGRETQYF. The CDR3, as DNA: TGCGCCAGCGGGACAGGGGGTCGGGAGACCCAGTACTTC.

This chain uses TRBV9 with TRBJ1-1; 7 positions agree with TRBD1. The CDR3 spans 10 residues. V was pared by 10 bases and J by 8 bases, with 5 bases of the junction left unmatched. Germline V lookup: CDR1 SGDLS, CDR2 YYNGEE. The DNA for the CDR3 is TGTGCCTCAGGGGGGACGGAAGCTTTCTTT. Protein: CASGGTEAFF.

The gene calls are TRBV30 and TRBJ1-3, with D unresolved. The CDR3 totals 15 residues. The V gene's germline CDR1 is GTSNPN and CDR2 SVGIG (reference sequence). V lost 0 bases and J lost 1, with 10 bases in between. CDR3 protein: CAWSVSMLSGNTIYF. For the CDR3, the DNA is TGTGCCTGGAGTGTTAGTATGTTATCTGGAAACACCATATATTTT.

The rearrangement links TRBV6-5 to TRBJ1-2; D unresolved. This CDR3 contains 14 residues. Germline V gives CDR1 MNHEY, CDR2 SVGAGI. V lost 2 bases and J lost 4, with 11 bases in between. Here the CDR3 reads CASSYDTWFYGYTF. DNA of the CDR3: TGTGCCAGCAGTTACGACACATGGTTCTATGGCTACACCTTC.

This clone was observed a single time. The chain links TRBV10-3 to TRBJ2-2; 8 bases match TRBD1. This CDR3 contains 16 residues. Germline V CDR1 and CDR2: ENHRY, SYGVKD. V trimming: 3 bases; J trimming: 4 bases; junction bases outside the gene matches: 7. CDR3 sequence: CAISDYRGVGTGELFF. Written as DNA, the CDR3 is TGTGCCATCAGTGACTACAGGGGGGTGGGCACCGGGGAGCTGTTTTTT.

V gene TRBV5-4 combines with J gene TRBJ1-6, with D uncertain. The CDR3 is made up of 14 amino acids. Germline V lookup: CDR1 SGHNT, CDR2 YYREEE (reference sequence). V was cut by 0 bases and J by 7 bases, with 8 bases left in between. The CDR3 nucleotides read TGTGCCAGCAGCTTGGAATCGCAGAATTCACCCCTCCACTTT. This translates into CASSLESQNSPLHF.

V gene TRBV30 combines with J gene TRBJ2-5; D is perhaps TRBD2 (5 bases). Trimming shortened V by 0 bases and J by 4 bases, and 6 bases separated the two germline ends. The CDR3 runs to 12 residues. The V gene's germline CDR1 is GTSNPN and CDR2 SVGIG (reference sequence). CDR3 in amino acids: CAWSVGRETQYF. The CDR3, as DNA: TGTGCCTGGAGTGTGGGGAGAGAGACCCAGTACTTC. Together with reference TRBV30 and TRBJ2-5, the CDR3 gives the full variable domain: SQTIHQWPATLVQPVGSPLSLECTVEGTSNPNLYWYRQAAGRGLQLLFYSVGIGQISSEVPQNLSASRPQDRQFILSSKKLLLSDSGFYLCAWSVGRETQYFGPGTRLLVL.

The V call is TRBV5-1, the J call TRBJ2-7; 10 bases align to TRBD2. This CDR3 spans 16 amino acids. Unmatched junction bases numbered 7, after V lost 0 bases and J lost 4 bases. The germline V gene has CDR1 SGHRS and CDR2 YFSETQ. The CDR3 nucleotides are TGCGCCAGCAGCTTGGCCGGAGTAGCGGGGGGATACGAGCAGTACTTC. It encodes CASSLAGVAGGYEQYF.

This chain joins TRBV18 and TRBJ2-5; TRBD1 matches at 7 bases. J lost 5 bases, V lost 6 bases, and 12 bases had no gene match. The CDR3 consists of 15 residues. Germline V lookup: CDR1 KGHSH, CDR2 LQKENI. The CDR3 reads CASSPWDSIRETQYF. The CDR3 coding sequence is TGTGCCAGCTCCCCTTGGGACAGCATTAGGGAGACCCAGTACTTC. The full variable domain, its missing parts supplied by reference TRBV18 and TRBJ2-5, is NAGVMQNPRHLVRRRGQEARLRCSPMKGHSHVYWYRQLPEEGLKFMVYLQKENIIDESGMPKERFSAEFPKEGPSILRIQQVVRGDSAAYFCASSPWDSIRETQYFGPGTRLLVL.

This clone was seen just once. The chain employs TRBV15 and TRBJ2-5, with D possibly matching TRBD2 (5 bases). Trimming pared 0 bases from V and 5 bases from J, leaving 13 bases between. The germline gives CDR1 LNHNV, CDR2 YYDKDF (reference sequence). The CDR3 runs 15 residues. Written as DNA, the CDR3 is TGTGCCACCAGCAGAGAAGAGGGCGAGGCGGAGACCCAGTACTTC. Translating gives CATSREEGEAETQYF.

Comments on this clone: One junction end does not reproduce the germline sequence, and a read error may be involved. V is TRBV7-9 and J is TRBJ1-1, with 7 positions matching TRBD1. This CDR3 contains 12 residues. Germline lookup yields CDR1 SEHNR and CDR2 FQNEAQ (reference sequence). The CDR3 is CSSSIDRVGAFF. CDR3 nucleotides: TGTTCCAGCAGCATCGACAGGGTAGGAGCTTTCTTT.

The chain combines TRBV5-6 with TRBJ1-3; the match to TRBD1 covers 11 bases. Germline lookup yields CDR1 SGHDT and CDR2 YYEEEE. V lost 3 bases, J lost 3 bases, and 5 bases stayed unmatched. The length of the CDR3 is 16 residues. CDR3 nucleotide sequence: TGTGCCAGCAGCTATGGACAGGGGGCGAATGGAAACACCATATATTTT. Translated: CASSYGQGANGNTIYF.

This chain connects TRBV7-2 to TRBJ1-5, with a tentative D call TRBD1 (6 bases). Trimming shortened V by 1 base and J by 8 bases, and 15 bases separated the two germline ends. Per germline, CDR1 SGHTA and CDR2 FQGNSA. CDR3 length: 15 residues. The CDR3 nucleotides read TGTGCCAGCAGCTTAGGGGGGCAGGGTTTGAAGCCCCAGCATTTT. Translated, it gives CASSLGGQGLKPQHF.

This clone showed up just once. CDR3 sequence: CASSPTSAGYGYTF. CDR3 DNA: TGTGCCAGCAGTCCCACTTCCGCAGGGTATGGCTACACCTTC. This chain joins TRBV7-9 and TRBJ1-2, with D possibly being TRBD1 (5 bases). Trimming removed 6 bases from V and 5 bases from J, with 16 bases in between. Looked up from germline, CDR1 is SEHNR and CDR2 is FQNEAQ (reference sequence). CDR3 length: 14 amino acids.

The chain is built from TRBV9 and TRBJ2-7, with TRBD2 matching 9 bases. Germline CDR1 and CDR2: SGDLS and YYNGEE. Losses at the gene ends were 0 bases for V and 4 bases for J; bases not matched to a gene: 11. The CDR3 covers 17 residues. The CDR3 DNA is TGTGCCAGCAGCGTAGGTCCGGGGCGGGAGGGCCTTTACGAGCAGTACTTC. Amino acid sequence: CASSVGPGREGLYEQYF.